This TCR beta chain originates from a study of molecular identifiers for immune sequencing clone quantification. For the study at large: The replicate experiment used RNA from approximately 20,000 or 100,000 naive CD8 cells. This RNA was split into five aliquots, and four of them were sequenced. Whole-study findings and limits: Amid about a million naive cells, spiked Jurkat TCR RNA from one cell was reportedly still detectable. Clone sizes that are highly expanded could be underestimated when identical TCR molecules share a barcode.

V lost 1 base, J lost 5 bases, and 14 bases lay in between. The V gene's germline CDR1 is PRHDT and CDR2 FYEKMQ (reference sequence). The CDR3 contains 16 residues. It was with previously described methods and listed TCR primers that bulk TCR libraries were made. TCRdb re-analysed the PCR reads in MiXCR, keeping a single row per CDR3 protein. The table shows over 600,000 distinct CDR3 sequences, with just under 20% occurring only once. This clonotype came up a few times. As yet, its antigen is unknown. The specimen sequenced was naive CD8+ T cells from blood, with Jurkat cell RNA spiked in. This sample's subset: FACS-sorted CD8+CD4-CCR7+CD45RA+ naive T cells. The chain employs TRBV13 and TRBJ2-2; no clear D. The receptor's source is a human donor in good health. Some libraries in this study had Jurkat cell RNA spiked in. The DNA for the CDR3 is TGTGCCAGCAGCTTAGATGGGGAACTTTATACCGGGGAGCTGTTTTTT. Its protein is CASSLDGELYTGELFF. Combining the CDR3 with reference TRBV13 and TRBJ2-2 gives the whole variable domain AAGVIQSPRHLIKEKRETATLKCYPIPRHDTVYWYQQGPGQDPQFLISFYEKMQSDKGSIPDRFSAQQFSDYHSELNMSSLELGDSALYFCASSLDGELYTGELFFGEGSRLTVL.